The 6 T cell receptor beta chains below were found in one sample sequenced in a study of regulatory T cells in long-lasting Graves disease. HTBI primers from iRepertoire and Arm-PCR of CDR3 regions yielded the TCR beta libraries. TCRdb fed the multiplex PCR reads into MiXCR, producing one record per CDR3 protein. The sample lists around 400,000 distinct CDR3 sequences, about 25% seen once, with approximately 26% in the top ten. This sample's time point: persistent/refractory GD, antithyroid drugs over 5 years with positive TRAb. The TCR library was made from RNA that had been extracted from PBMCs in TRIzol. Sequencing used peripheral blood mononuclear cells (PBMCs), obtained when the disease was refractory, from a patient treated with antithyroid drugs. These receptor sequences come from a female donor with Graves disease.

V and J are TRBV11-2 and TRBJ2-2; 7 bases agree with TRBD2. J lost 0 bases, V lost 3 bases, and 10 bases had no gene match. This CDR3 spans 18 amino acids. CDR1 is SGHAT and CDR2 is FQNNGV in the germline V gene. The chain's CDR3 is CASSLYPQRGANTGELFF. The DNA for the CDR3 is TGTGCCAGCAGCTTGTACCCCCAGCGGGGAGCGAACACCGGGGAGCTGTTTTTT.

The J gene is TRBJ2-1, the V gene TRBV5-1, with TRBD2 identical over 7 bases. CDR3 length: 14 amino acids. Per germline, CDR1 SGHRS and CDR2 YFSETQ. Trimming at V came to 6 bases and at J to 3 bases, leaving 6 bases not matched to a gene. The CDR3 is CASKASGFYNEQFF. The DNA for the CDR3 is TGCGCCAGCAAGGCTAGCGGTTTCTACAATGAGCAGTTCTTC.

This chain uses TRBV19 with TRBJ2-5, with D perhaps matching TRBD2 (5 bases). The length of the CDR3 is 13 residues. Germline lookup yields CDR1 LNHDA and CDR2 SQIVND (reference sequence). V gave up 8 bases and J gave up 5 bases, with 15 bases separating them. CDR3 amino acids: CASGLALGETQYF. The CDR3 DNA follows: TGTGCCAGTGGGCTAGCTTTGGGGGAGACCCAGTACTTC.

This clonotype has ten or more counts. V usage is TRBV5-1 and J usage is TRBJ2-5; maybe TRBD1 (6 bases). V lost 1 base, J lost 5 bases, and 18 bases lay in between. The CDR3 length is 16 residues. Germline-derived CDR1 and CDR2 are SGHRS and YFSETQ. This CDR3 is CASSLTTTGFRETQYF. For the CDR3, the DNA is TGCGCCAGCAGCTTGACCACGACAGGTTTTAGGGAGACCCAGTACTTC. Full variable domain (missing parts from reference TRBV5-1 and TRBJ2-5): KAGVTQTPRYLIKTRGQQVTLSCSPISGHRSVSWYQQTPGQGLQFLFEYFSETQRNKGNFPGRFSGRQFSNSRSEMNVSTLELGDSALYLCASSLTTTGFRETQYFGPGTRLLVL.

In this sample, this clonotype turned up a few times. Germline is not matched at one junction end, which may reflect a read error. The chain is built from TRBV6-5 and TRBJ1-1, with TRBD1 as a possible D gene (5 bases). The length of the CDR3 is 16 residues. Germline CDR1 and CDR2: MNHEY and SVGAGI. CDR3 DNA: TGTGCCAGCAGTTACTCGGGGAGCGGGAGGGAGGGGAAGGTCGTCTTT. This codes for CASSYSGSGREGKVVF.

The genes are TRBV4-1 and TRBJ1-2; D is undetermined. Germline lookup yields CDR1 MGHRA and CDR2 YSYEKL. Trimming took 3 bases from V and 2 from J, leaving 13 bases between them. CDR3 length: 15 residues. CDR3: CASSQTDAINYGYTF. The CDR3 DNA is TGCGCCAGCAGCCAGACCGACGCGATCAACTATGGCTACACCTTC.